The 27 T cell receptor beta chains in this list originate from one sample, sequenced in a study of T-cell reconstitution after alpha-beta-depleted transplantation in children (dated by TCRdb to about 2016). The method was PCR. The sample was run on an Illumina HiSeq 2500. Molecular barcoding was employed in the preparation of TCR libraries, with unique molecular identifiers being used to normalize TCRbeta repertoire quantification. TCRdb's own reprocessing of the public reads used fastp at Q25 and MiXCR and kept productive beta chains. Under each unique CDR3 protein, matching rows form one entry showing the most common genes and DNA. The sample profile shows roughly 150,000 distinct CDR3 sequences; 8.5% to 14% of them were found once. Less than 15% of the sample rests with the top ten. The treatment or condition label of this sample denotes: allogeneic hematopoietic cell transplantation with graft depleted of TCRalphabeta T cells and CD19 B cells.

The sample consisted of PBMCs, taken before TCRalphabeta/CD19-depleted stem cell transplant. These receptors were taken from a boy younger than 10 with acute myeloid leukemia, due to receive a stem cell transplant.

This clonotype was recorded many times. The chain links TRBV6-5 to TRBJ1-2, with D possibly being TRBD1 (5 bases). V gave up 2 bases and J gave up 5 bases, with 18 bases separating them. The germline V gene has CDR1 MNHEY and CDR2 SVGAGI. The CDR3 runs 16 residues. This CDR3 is CASSYGGEAVIYGYTF. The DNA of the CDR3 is TGTGCCAGCAGTTACGGGGGGGAAGCGGTTATATATGGCTACACCTTC.

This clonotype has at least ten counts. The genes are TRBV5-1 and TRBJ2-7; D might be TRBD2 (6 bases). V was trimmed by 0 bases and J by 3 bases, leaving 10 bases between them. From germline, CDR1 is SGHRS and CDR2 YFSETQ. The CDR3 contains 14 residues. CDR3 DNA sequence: TGCGCCAGCAGCTTGGAGGGACTCGGCTACGAGCAGTACTTC. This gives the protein CASSLEGLGYEQYF.

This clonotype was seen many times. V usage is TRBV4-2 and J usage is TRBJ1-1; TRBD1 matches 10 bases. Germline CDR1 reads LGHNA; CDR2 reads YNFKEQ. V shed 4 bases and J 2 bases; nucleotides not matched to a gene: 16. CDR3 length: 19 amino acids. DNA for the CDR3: TGTGCCAGCAGCCCTGAAGGGGACAGGGGCCCTGAACTAAACACTGAAGCTTTCTTT. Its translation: CASSPEGDRGPELNTEAFF.

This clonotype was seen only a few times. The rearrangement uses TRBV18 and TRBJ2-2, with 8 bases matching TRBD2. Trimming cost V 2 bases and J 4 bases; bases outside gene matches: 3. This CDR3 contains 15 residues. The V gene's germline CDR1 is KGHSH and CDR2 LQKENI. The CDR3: CASSPASGSTGELFF. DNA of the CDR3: TGTGCCAGCTCACCAGCTAGCGGGTCCACCGGGGAGCTGTTTTTT.

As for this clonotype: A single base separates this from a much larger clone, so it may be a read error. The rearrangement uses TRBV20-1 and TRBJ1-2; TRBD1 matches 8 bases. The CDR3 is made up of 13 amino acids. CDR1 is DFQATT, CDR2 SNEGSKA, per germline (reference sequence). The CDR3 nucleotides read TGCAGTGCACGCAGGGGGCTTCACAGTGGCGACACCTTC. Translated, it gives CSARRGLHSGDTF.

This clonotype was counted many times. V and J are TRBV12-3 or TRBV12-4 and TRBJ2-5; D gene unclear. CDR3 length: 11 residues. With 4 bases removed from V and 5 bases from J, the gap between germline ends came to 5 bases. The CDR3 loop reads CASSSYETQYF. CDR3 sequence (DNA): TGTGCCAGCAGTTCGTATGAGACCCAGTACTTC.

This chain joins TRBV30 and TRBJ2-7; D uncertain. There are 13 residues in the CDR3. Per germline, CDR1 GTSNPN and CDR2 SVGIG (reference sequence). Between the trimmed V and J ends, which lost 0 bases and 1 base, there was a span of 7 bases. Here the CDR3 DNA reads TGTGCCTGGAGTGTTGACGTATCCTACGAGCAGTACTTC. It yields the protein CAWSVDVSYEQYF.

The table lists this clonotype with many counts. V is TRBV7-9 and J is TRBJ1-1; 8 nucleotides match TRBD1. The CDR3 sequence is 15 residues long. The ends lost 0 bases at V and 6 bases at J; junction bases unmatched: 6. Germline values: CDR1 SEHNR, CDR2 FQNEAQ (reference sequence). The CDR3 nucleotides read TGTGCCAGCAGCTTAGCCCAGGGGGCTCGGGCTGAAGCTTTCTTT. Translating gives CASSLAQGARAEAFF.

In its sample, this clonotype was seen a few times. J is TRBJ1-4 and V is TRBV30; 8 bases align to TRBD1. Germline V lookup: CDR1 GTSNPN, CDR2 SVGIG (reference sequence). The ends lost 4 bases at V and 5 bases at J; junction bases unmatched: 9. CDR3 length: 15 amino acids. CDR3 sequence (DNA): TGTGCCTGGACATGGACAGGGCCTCGAAATGAAAAACTGTTTTTT. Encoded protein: CAWTWTGPRNEKLFF.

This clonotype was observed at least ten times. The CDR3 sequence: CSARDRRTSGRPYEQYF. In nucleotides, the CDR3 is TGCAGTGCTAGAGATAGGAGGACTAGCGGGAGACCCTACGAGCAGTACTTC. The chain employs TRBV20-1 and TRBJ2-7, with 13 bases identical to TRBD2. V shed 0 bases, J shed 2 bases, and the junction held 7 bases outside the gene matches. Germline assignment: CDR1 DFQATT and CDR2 SNEGSKA (reference sequence). The CDR3 runs 17 residues.

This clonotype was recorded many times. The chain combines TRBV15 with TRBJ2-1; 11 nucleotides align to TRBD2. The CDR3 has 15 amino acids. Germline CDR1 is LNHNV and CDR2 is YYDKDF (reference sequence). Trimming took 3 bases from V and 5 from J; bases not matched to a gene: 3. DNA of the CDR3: TGTGCCACCAGCAGTAGCGGGAGGGCTGACAATGAGCAGTTCTTC. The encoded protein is CATSSSGRADNEQFF.

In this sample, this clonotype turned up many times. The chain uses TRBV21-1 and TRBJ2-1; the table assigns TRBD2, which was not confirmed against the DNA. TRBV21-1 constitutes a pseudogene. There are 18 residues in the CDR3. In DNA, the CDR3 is TGTGCCAGCCCCCGCGGCCTAGCGGGAGGCAGCTCCTACAATGAGCAGTTCTTC. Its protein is CASPRGLAGGSSYNEQFF.

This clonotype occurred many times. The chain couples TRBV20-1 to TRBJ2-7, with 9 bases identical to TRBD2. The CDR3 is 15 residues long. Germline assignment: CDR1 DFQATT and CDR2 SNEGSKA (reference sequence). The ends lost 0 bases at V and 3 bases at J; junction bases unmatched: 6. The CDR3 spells CSARDYGLANYEQYF. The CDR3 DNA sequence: TGCAGTGCTAGAGATTATGGACTAGCGAACTACGAGCAGTACTTC.

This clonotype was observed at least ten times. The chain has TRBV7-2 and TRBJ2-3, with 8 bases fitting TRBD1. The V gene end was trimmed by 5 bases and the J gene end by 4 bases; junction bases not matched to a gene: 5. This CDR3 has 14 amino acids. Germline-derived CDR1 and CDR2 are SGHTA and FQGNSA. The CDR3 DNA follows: TGTGCCAGCAGCACCCAGGACAGGGCAGATACGCAGTATTTT. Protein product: CASSTQDRADTQYF.

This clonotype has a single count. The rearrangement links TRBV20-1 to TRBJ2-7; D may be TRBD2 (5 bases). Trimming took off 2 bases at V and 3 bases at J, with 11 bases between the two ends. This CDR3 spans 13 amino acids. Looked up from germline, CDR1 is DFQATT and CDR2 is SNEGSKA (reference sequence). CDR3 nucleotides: TGCAGTGCTAGACGGGAAGGGAGCTACGAGCAGTACTTC. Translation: CSARREGSYEQYF.

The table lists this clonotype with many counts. The CDR3 DNA sequence: TGCGCCAGCAGCCCTCGACAGGAGATGGGCAATCAGCCCCAGCATTTT. Protein: CASSPRQEMGNQPQHF. The chain links TRBV4-1 to TRBJ1-5; a weak D match, TRBD1 (6 bases). The CDR3 runs 16 residues. Germline loops: CDR1 MGHRA, CDR2 YSYEKL. V lost 4 bases, J lost 2 bases, and 15 bases lay in between.

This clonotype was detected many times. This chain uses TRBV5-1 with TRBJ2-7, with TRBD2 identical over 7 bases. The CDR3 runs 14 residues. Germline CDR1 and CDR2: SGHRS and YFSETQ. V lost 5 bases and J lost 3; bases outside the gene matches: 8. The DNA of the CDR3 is TGCGCCAGCAGACTCGCGGGGGTTCACTACGAGCAGTACTTC. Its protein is CASRLAGVHYEQYF.

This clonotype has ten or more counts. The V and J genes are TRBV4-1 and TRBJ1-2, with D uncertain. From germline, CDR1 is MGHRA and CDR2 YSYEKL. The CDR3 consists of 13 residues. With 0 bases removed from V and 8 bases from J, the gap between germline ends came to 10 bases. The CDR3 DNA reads TGCGCCAGCAGCCAAGACCTCGGCGGGGGCTACACCTTC. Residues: CASSQDLGGGYTF.

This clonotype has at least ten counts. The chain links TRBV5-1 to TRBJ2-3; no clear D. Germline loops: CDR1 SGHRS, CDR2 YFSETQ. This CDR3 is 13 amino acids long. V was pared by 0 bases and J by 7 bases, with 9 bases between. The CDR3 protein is CASSLGWKYTQYF. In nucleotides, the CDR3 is TGCGCCAGCAGCTTGGGATGGAAATATACGCAGTATTTT.

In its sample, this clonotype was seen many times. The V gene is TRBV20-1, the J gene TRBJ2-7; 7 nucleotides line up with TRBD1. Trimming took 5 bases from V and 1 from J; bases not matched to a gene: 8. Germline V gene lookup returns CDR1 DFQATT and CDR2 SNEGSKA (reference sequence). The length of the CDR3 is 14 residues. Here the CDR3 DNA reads TGCAGTGCTCGAACCGGGACAGATTCCTACGAGCAGTACTTC. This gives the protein CSARTGTDSYEQYF.

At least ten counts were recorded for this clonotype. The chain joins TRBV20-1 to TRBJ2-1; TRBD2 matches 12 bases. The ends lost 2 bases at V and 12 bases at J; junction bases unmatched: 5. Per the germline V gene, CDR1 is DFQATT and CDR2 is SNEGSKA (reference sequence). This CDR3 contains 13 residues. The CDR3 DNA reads TGCAGTGCTAGATCTGGGACTAGCGGGTTGCAGTTCTTC. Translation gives CSARSGTSGLQFF.

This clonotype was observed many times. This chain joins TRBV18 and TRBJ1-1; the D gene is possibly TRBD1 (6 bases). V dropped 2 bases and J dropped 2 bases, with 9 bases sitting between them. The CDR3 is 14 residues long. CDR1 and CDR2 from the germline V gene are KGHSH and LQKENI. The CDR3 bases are TGTGCCAGCTCACCAATGGACAGAAACACTGAAGCTTTCTTT. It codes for CASSPMDRNTEAFF.

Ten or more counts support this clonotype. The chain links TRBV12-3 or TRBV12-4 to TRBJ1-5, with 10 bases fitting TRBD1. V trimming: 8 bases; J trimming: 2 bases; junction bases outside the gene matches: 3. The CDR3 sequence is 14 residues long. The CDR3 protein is CASAGTGGNQPQHF. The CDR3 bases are TGTGCCAGCGCAGGGACAGGGGGCAATCAGCCCCAGCATTTT.

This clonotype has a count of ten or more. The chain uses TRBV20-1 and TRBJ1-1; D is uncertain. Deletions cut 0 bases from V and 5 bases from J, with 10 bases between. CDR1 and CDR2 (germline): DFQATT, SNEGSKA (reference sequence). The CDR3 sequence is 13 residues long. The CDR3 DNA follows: TGCAGTGCTAGAGATCTGCGGGAAACTGAAGCTTTCTTT. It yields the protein CSARDLRETEAFF.

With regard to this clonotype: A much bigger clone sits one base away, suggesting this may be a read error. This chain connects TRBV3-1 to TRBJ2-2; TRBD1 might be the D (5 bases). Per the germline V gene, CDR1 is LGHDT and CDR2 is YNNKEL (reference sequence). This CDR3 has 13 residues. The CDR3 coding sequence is TGTCCCAGCAGCCAAGACAGCACCGGGGAGCTGTTTTTT. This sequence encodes CPSSQDSTGELFF.

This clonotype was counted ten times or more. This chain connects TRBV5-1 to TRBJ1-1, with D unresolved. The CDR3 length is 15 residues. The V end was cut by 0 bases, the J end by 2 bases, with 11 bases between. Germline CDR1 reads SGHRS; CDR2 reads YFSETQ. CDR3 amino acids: CASSLDPTLNTEAFF. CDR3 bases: TGCGCCAGCAGCTTGGACCCGACCCTTAACACTGAAGCTTTCTTT.

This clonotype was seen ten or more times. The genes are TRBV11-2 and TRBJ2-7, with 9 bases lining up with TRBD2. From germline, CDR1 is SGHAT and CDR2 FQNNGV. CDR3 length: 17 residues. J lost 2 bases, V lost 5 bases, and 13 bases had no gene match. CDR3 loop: CASSLAPRGRAPYEQYF. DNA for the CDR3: TGTGCCAGCAGCCTCGCCCCCCGCGGGAGGGCGCCCTACGAGCAGTACTTC.